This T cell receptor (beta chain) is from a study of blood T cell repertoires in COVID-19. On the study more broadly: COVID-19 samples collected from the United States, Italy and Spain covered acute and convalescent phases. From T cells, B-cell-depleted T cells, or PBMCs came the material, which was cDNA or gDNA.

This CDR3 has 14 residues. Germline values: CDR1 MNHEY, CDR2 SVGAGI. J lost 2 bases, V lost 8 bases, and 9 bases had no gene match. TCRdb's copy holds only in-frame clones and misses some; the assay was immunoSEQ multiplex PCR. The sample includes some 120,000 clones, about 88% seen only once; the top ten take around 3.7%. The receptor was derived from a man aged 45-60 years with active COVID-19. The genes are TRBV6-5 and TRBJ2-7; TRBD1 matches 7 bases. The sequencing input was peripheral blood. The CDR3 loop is CASHTGVIPYEQYF. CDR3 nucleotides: TGTGCCAGCCATACAGGGGTTATCCCCTACGAGCAGTACTTC.